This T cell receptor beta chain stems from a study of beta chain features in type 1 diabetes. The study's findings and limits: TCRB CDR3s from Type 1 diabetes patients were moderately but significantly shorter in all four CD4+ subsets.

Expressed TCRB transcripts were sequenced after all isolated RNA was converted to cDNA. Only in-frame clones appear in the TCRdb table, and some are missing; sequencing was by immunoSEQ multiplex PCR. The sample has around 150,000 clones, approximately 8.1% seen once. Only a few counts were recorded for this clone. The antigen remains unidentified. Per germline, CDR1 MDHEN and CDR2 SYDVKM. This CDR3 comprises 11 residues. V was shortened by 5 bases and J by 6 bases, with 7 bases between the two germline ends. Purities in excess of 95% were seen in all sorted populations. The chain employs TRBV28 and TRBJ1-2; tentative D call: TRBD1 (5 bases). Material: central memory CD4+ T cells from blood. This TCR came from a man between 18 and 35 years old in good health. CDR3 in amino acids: CASSTGHGYTF. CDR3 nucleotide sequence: TGTGCCAGCAGTACAGGACATGGCTACACCTTC.